Listed below are T cell receptor beta chains from one sample, sequenced in a study of OX40 agonist ivuxolimab in advanced cancers. Assay: immunoSEQ multiplex PCR; the TCRdb copy retains only in-frame clones and omits some. The sample holds some 99,000 clones, 90% seen once. The sequenced sample was CD4+ or CD8+ T cells sorted from blood, obtained in a trial of the OX40 agonist ivuxolimab. These receptor sequences come from an adult with an advanced solid tumor such as melanoma, head and neck, liver or kidney cancer. Both conserved end residues are trimmed from each CDR3. The order of the fields is CDR3 length, V gene, clone size, J gene, CDR3 protein. Clone size is stated in some rows and not others, as once, few, many or a class when expanded.

>12|TRBV30|-|TRBJ2-7
AWGGGLYSYEQY
>11|TRBV4-2|-|TRBJ2-1
ASSQDMLGRQF
>15|TRBV4-1|-|TRBJ2-1
ASSQRGGAGTYNEQF
>13|TRBV6-6|-|TRBJ1-1
ASSYSGGQGTEAF
>12|TRBV11-3|-|TRBJ2-1
ASSLAGSNNEQF
>13|TRBV30|-|TRBJ2-7
AWSGDRGHIYEQY
>9|TRBV5-1|few|TRBJ1-4
ASSLGEKLF
>11|TRBV25-1|-|TRBJ2-7
ASSDRVNVEQY
>11|TRBV7-3|-|TRBJ2-2
ASSSSVTGELF
>13|TRBV6-6|-|TRBJ2-5
ASSYGGEGPETQY
>13|TRBV7-3|-|TRBJ2-2
ASSLGGGHAGELF
>13|TRBV19|-|TRBJ2-7
ASRGTSGSNNEQY
>12|TRBV7-2|-|TRBJ2-5
ASSTRWGRETQY
>14|TRBV7-6|once|TRBJ2-6
ASSFSGAGGANVLT
>13|TRBV18|-|TRBJ1-1
ASSPNAGAGTEAF
>12|TRBV19|-|TRBJ2-3
ASSVGETTDTQY
>11|TRBV18|few|TRBJ2-3
ASSPTQGDTQY
>18|TRBV5-1|-|TRBJ2-3
ASSPRTGGAGEGRADTQY
>14|TRBV5-1|-|TRBJ2-3
ASSLGGRTASDTQY
>12|TRBV29-1|-|TRBJ2-1
SVEGREAYNEQF
>12|TRBV25-1|-|TRBJ1-3
ASSPQGGGNTIY
>13|TRBV7-2|-|TRBJ2-7
ASSLAGAYSYEQY
>10|TRBV11-1|-|TRBJ1-6
ASSFQRTPLH
>11|TRBV25-1|-|TRBJ2-1
ASRLAGVREQF
>11|TRBV7-2|once|TRBJ2-7
ASSLLGAGEQY
>13|TRBV9|-|TRBJ2-1
ASSVRGASYNEQF
>13|TRBV6-4|-|TRBJ2-1
ASSRSGRSYNEQF